These T cell receptor beta chains were read from a single sample in a study of T cell responses to AZD1222 COVID-19 vaccine. The assay was immunoSEQ multiplex PCR, and TCRdb's table has in-frame clones only and misses some. This table holds about 120,000 clones, roughly 87% found once. Sequencing used peripheral blood, obtained on day 0 of AZD1222 vaccination. These receptors came from an adult in good health. The CDR3 runs from the conserved cysteine through the conserved F or W. D genes are given only for firm matches. Some rows mark clone size as missing; the rest say once, few, many or name a class of expanded clone.

cdr3_aa	cdr3_nt	v_call	d_call	j_call	clone_size
CASSVPWGAYEQYF	TGTGCCAGCAGTGTCCCATGGGGGGCCTACGAGCAGTACTTC	TRBV25-1	-	TRBJ2-7	-
CASSFSGYNEKLFF	TGTGCCAGCAGCTTTTCTGGTTATAATGAAAAACTGTTTTTT	TRBV11-3	-	TRBJ1-4	once
CASSLGSGTGGTGELFF	TGTGCCAGCAGCTTAGGCTCCGGAACAGGGGGCACCGGGGAGCTGTTTTTT	TRBV11-3	TRBD1	TRBJ2-2	-
CAEGQGAVDTQYF	TGTGCCGAGGGACAGGGGGCGGTAGATACGCAGTATTTT	TRBV7-9	TRBD1	TRBJ2-3	-
CASVPNPGIEETQYF	TGCGCCAGCGTACCCAACCCGGGTATTGAAGAGACCCAGTACTTC	TRBV5-1	-	TRBJ2-5	-
CATKAWQGNEQYF	TGTGCCACGAAGGCTTGGCAGGGCAACGAGCAGTACTTC	TRBV19	-	TRBJ2-7	-
CASSPSAGVFHNEQFF	TGTGCCAGCAGTCCCTCGGCAGGGGTCTTCCACAATGAGCAGTTCTTC	TRBV27	-	TRBJ2-1	-
CASSQGQGAAIEQFF	TGCGCCAGCAGCCAAGGACAGGGGGCGGCAATTGAGCAGTTCTTC	TRBV4-1	TRBD1	TRBJ2-1	-
CAAGSGRNYGYTF	TGTGCCGCGGGTTCGGGACGGAACTATGGCTACACCTTC	TRBV7-2	-	TRBJ1-2	-
CASSSQISRGVNEQYF	TGTGCCAGCAGCTCCCAAATATCACGGGGCGTCAACGAGCAGTACTTC	TRBV7-2	-	TRBJ2-7	few
CSASTVNYGYTF	TGCAGTGCTAGTACTGTAAACTATGGCTACACCTTC	TRBV20-1	-	TRBJ1-2	-
CASSLVRSGLAKNIQYF	TGTGCCAGCAGCTTAGTAAGAAGTGGTCTAGCCAAAAACATTCAGTACTTC	TRBV7-2	-	TRBJ2-4	-
CASGNRVVVTEAFF	TGTGCCAGCGGGAACAGGGTTGTGGTCACTGAAGCTTTCTTT	TRBV6-6	-	TRBJ1-1	-
CASSRDTDQPQHF	TGTGCCAGCAGCCGGGACACAGATCAGCCCCAGCATTTT	TRBV11-2	-	TRBJ1-5	-
CASSFYRTYEQYF	TGTGCCAGCAGCTTCTATAGGACCTACGAGCAGTACTTC	TRBV5-4	-	TRBJ2-7	-
CASSPGTGNQPQHF	TGTGCCAGCAGCCCCGGGACAGGTAATCAGCCCCAGCATTTT	TRBV3-1/TRBV3-2	TRBD1	TRBJ1-5	-
CASSQELGREQFF	TGTGCCAGCAGCCAAGAGCTGGGTCGAGAGCAGTTCTTC	TRBV3-1/TRBV3-2	-	TRBJ2-1	-
CASSPIYRGNTEAFF	TGTGCCAGCAGCCCTATCTACCGGGGGAACACTGAAGCTTTCTTT	TRBV11-2	-	TRBJ1-1	-
CASSKEPLSPGELFF	TGTGCCAGCAGTAAGGAGCCATTGAGTCCCGGGGAGCTGTTTTTT	TRBV6-5	-	TRBJ2-2	few
CASSSAGVTEAFF	TGTGCCAGCAGTTCGGCAGGGGTCACTGAAGCTTTCTTT	TRBV7-6	-	TRBJ1-1	-
CASSPGLTDTQYF	TGTGCCAGCTCACCGGGGTTGACAGATACGCAGTATTTT	TRBV18	-	TRBJ2-3	few
CASAGPEAGDSTDTQYF	TGTGCCAGCGCCGGGCCTGAAGCGGGGGATAGCACAGATACGCAGTATTTT	TRBV2	TRBD2	TRBJ2-3	-
CASSESSRNTIYF	TGCGCCAGCAGTGAATCCTCCCGAAACACCATATATTTT	TRBV10-1	-	TRBJ1-3	-
CASSLPTTPTSTDTQYF	TGTGCCAGCAGTCTACCCACTACACCTACGAGCACAGATACGCAGTATTTT	TRBV27	-	TRBJ2-3	-
CAWSAWGIGELFF	TGTGCCTGGAGTGCGTGGGGTATCGGGGAGCTGTTTTTT	TRBV30	-	TRBJ2-2	few
CASSSRGTGFETQYF	TGTGCCAGCAGCTCCAGGGGGACAGGGTTTGAGACCCAGTACTTC	TRBV7-9	TRBD1	TRBJ2-5	-
CSVGDSYEQYF	TGCAGCGTTGGAGACAGTTACGAGCAGTACTTC	TRBV29-1	-	TRBJ2-7	few
CASSADLTGGHGYTF	TGTGCCAGCTCAGCAGATCTGACAGGGGGCCATGGCTACACCTTC	TRBV18	TRBD1	TRBJ1-2	-
CASSTTSILGNEQFF	TGTGCCAGCAGCACGACCAGTATACTTGGCAATGAGCAGTTCTTC	TRBV11-1	-	TRBJ2-1	-
CASTTSGGNSGANVLTF	TGTGCCAGTACCACAAGCGGAGGCAACTCTGGGGCCAACGTCCTGACTTTC	TRBV19	-	TRBJ2-6	few
CAWDRGLNTGELFF	TGTGCCTGGGACAGGGGGCTGAACACCGGGGAGCTGTTTTTT	TRBV30	TRBD1	TRBJ2-2	-
CASSTGTGPFVAFF	TGTGCCAGCAGCACCGGGACAGGGCCCTTCGTGGCTTTCTTT	TRBV7-2	TRBD1	TRBJ1-1	-
CSASEAHEQYF	TGCAGTGCTAGTGAGGCCCACGAGCAGTACTTC	TRBV20-1	-	TRBJ2-7	few
CASSLWGGRGETQYF	TGTGCCAGCAGTTTGTGGGGGGGCCGAGGGGAGACCCAGTACTTC	TRBV27	-	TRBJ2-5	-
CASSQDLETGAYEQYF	TGCGCCAGCAGCCAAGATTTGGAGACAGGGGCCTACGAGCAGTACTTC	TRBV4-1	TRBD1	TRBJ2-7	once
CAWGTGTGSGYTF	TGTGCCTGGGGAACCGGGACAGGGAGCGGCTACACCTTC	TRBV30	TRBD1	TRBJ1-2	-
CASSSLGQGHLYEQYF	TGTGCCAGCAGCTCGCTAGGACAGGGGCACCTTTACGAGCAGTACTTC	TRBV11-3	TRBD1	TRBJ2-7	-
CSVDRGLSYNEQFF	TGCAGCGTTGACAGGGGCCTCTCCTACAATGAGCAGTTCTTC	TRBV29-1	-	TRBJ2-1	-
CASSLAGTLQETQYF	TGCGCCAGCAGTTTAGCGGGGACCCTACAAGAGACCCAGTACTTC	TRBV5-1	TRBD2	TRBJ2-5	-
CASSQVSSSPKNIQYF	TGTGCCAGCAGCCAAGTCAGTAGCTCACCCAAAAACATTCAGTACTTC	TRBV3-1/TRBV3-2	-	TRBJ2-4	once
CASRMAVGEKLFF	TGTGCCAGCAGGATGGCAGTGGGGGAAAAACTGTTTTTT	TRBV6-5	-	TRBJ1-4	-
CASSHREEKLFF	TGTGCCAGCAGCCACAGGGAAGAAAAACTGTTTTTT	TRBV3-1/TRBV3-2	-	TRBJ1-4	-
CASSPEVIGVLSGANVLTF	TGTGCCAGCAGCCCTGAAGTGATTGGCGTCCTCTCTGGGGCCAACGTCCTGACTTTC	TRBV7-2	-	TRBJ2-6	-
CASSASGTPNTGELFF	TGCGCCAGCAGTGCGAGCGGGACTCCGAACACCGGGGAGCTGTTTTTT	TRBV10-2	TRBD2	TRBJ2-2	-
CASSGGDSIYEQYF	TGTGCCAGCAGCGGAGGGGACTCCATATACGAGCAGTACTTC	TRBV5-5	-	TRBJ2-7	-
CSASDRYEQYF	TGCAGTGCTAGCGACAGGTACGAGCAGTACTTC	TRBV20-1	-	TRBJ2-7	-
CASSIRGGRGTEAFF	TGTGCCAGTAGTATCAGGGGGGGACGGGGCACTGAAGCTTTCTTT	TRBV19	TRBD1	TRBJ1-1	-
CASSQESRQGYEQYF	TGCGCCAGCAGCCAAGAATCTCGACAGGGCTACGAGCAGTACTTC	TRBV4-3	TRBD1	TRBJ2-7	-
CTSSQEGDRGIHSNQPQHF	TGCACCAGCAGCCAAGAGGGGGACAGGGGGATTCATAGCAATCAGCCCCAGCATTTT	TRBV1	-	TRBJ1-5	-
CASSPGTALQETQYF	TGTGCCAGCAGCCCCGGGACTGCCCTCCAAGAGACCCAGTACTTC	TRBV14	-	TRBJ2-5	-
CASSSQTGNYGYTF	TGTGCCAGCAGCTCCCAGACAGGGAACTATGGCTACACCTTC	TRBV11-3	TRBD1	TRBJ1-2	-
CASSTSGEAWGDTDTQYF	TGTGCCAGCAGTACCAGCGGGGAAGCCTGGGGGGACACAGATACGCAGTATTTT	TRBV6-2/TRBV6-3	TRBD2	TRBJ2-3	-
CAWSVGLAAGELFF	TGTGCCTGGAGTGTAGGTCTAGCGGCCGGGGAGCTGTTTTTT	TRBV30	TRBD2	TRBJ2-2	-